The 12 T cell receptor beta chains listed next were all sequenced from one sample in a study of OX40 agonist ivuxolimab in advanced cancers. The table came from immunoSEQ multiplex PCR; TCRdb's copy has only in-frame clones and leaves some out. The sample holds 25,000 to 35,000 clones, about 80% seen once. Sequencing used CD4+ or CD8+ T cells sorted from blood, obtained in a trial of the OX40 agonist ivuxolimab. The receptor source for this set is an adult with an advanced solid tumor such as melanoma, head and neck, liver or kidney cancer.

This sequence joins TRBV19 and TRBJ2-3, with TRBD2 identical over 14 bases. The germline V gene has CDR1 LNHDA and CDR2 SQIVND (reference sequence). There are 16 residues in the CDR3. The V and J ends lost 1 base and 6 bases, in that order; junction bases with no gene match: 3. This CDR3 is CASSIGTSGGRDTQYF. Written as DNA, the CDR3 is TGTGCCAGTAGTATAGGGACTAGCGGGGGGCGTGATACGCAGTATTTT.

The V and J genes are TRBV28 and TRBJ1-5, with D perhaps matching TRBD1 (6 bases). Germline loops: CDR1 MDHEN, CDR2 SYDVKM. The CDR3 length is 13 residues. V was pared by 5 bases and J by 9 bases, with 14 bases between. The CDR3 coding sequence is TGTGCCAGCAGTGAACAAATCAGGGGGCCCCAGCATTTT. Translated, it gives CASSEQIRGPQHF.

V usage is TRBV9 and J usage is TRBJ1-1; D uncertain. Trimming removed 2 bases from V and 5 bases from J, with 13 bases in between. The CDR3 covers 14 residues. CDR1 and CDR2 from the germline V gene are SGDLS and YYNGEE. CDR3: CASSVAPRETEAFF. CDR3 bases: TGTGCCAGCAGCGTGGCCCCTCGAGAGACTGAAGCTTTCTTT.

This clone appeared a few times. The J gene is TRBJ2-7, the V gene TRBV5-1; the D call may be TRBD1 or TRBD2 (6 bases each). Germline CDR1 and CDR2: SGHRS and YFSETQ. The CDR3 covers 15 residues. Trimming pared 4 bases from V and 1 base from J, leaving 15 bases between. The CDR3 is CASSPGLGASYEQYF. CDR3 nucleotide sequence: TGCGCCAGCAGCCCGGGACTGGGGGCTTCCTACGAGCAGTACTTC.

V usage is TRBV28 and J usage is TRBJ1-2; TRBD1 agrees at 8 bases. The germline V gene has CDR1 MDHEN and CDR2 SYDVKM. This CDR3 has 15 residues. Trimming cost V 5 bases and J 4 bases; bases outside gene matches: 9. The CDR3 sequence is CASSTRYRGGYGYTF. DNA for the CDR3: TGTGCCAGCAGTACAAGATACAGGGGGGGCTATGGCTACACCTTC.

The rearrangement uses TRBV19 and TRBJ1-2; TRBD1 is a possible D gene (6 bases). V was trimmed by 3 bases and J by 5 bases, leaving 19 bases between them. Germline CDR1 LNHDA, CDR2 SQIVND (reference sequence). This CDR3 is built from 16 residues. The CDR3, as DNA: TGTGCCAGTAGTATTTCTGGGACAAGAGATAAATATGGCTACACCTTC. Translation gives CASSISGTRDKYGYTF.

The chain has TRBV29-1 and TRBJ1-2; 7 bases are shared with TRBD1. Germline loops: CDR1 SQVTM, CDR2 ANQGSEA. The CDR3 spans 13 residues. V lost 5 bases to trimming and J lost 4 bases; unmatched junction nucleotides: 7. As DNA, the CDR3 is TGCAGCGTTTACGGCAGGGGGGCCTATGGCTACACCTTC. Its protein is CSVYGRGAYGYTF.

The gene calls are TRBV6-5 and TRBJ2-7, with D possibly called TRBD1 or TRBD2 (5 bases each). Per the germline V gene, CDR1 is MNHEY and CDR2 is SVGAGI. Trimming took 1 base from V and 5 from J, leaving 12 bases between them. The CDR3 sequence is 14 residues long. The CDR3 nucleotides read TGTGCCAGCAGTTACTTACCCCGGGGCCACGAGCAGTACTTC. Its translation: CASSYLPRGHEQYF.

This clone has only one observation. The V gene is TRBV30, the J gene TRBJ1-4; perhaps TRBD1 as D (5 bases). The germline V gene encodes CDR1 GTSNPN and CDR2 SVGIG (reference sequence). V was shortened by 5 bases and J by 6 bases, with 13 bases between the two germline ends. The CDR3 runs to 13 residues. The CDR3 bases are TGTGCCTGGGACAGACGGTCGGATGAAAAACTGTTTTTT. Protein sequence: CAWDRRSDEKLFF.

CDR3 sequence: CASSLAVAGNTGELFF. The CDR3 DNA reads TGCGCCAGCAGCTTGGCGGTAGCGGGTAACACCGGGGAGCTGTTTTTT. The rearrangement links TRBV5-1 to TRBJ2-2; 7 bases map to TRBD2. The CDR3 consists of 16 residues. J was trimmed by 2 bases and V by 0 bases; bases with no gene match: 4. Germline CDR1 SGHRS, CDR2 YFSETQ.

The CDR3 DNA follows: TGTGCCATCAGTGAAGGCATACCAACCTATGGCTACACCTTC. Its protein is CAISEGIPTYGYTF. The rearrangement links TRBV10-3 to TRBJ1-2; D gene ambiguous. This CDR3 comprises 14 residues. V was trimmed by 3 bases and J by 4 bases, leaving 12 bases between them. CDR1 and CDR2 (germline): ENHRY, SYGVKD.

The genes are TRBV19 and TRBJ1-1; D is unresolved. This CDR3 is built from 15 residues. V was trimmed by 6 bases and J by 4 bases, leaving 18 bases between them. Germline V gene lookup returns CDR1 LNHDA and CDR2 SQIVND (reference sequence). The CDR3 DNA follows: TGTGCCAGTAGATTACAGAGCCGAAGTTTCACTGAAGCTTTCTTT. Translating it yields CASRLQSRSFTEAFF.